This T cell receptor (beta chain) is drawn from a study of T cells in Graves' hyperthyroidism and ophthalmopathy. Across the whole study: At initial diagnosis, before any treatment had begun, peripheral blood was obtained.

The J segment lost 0 bases and the V segment lost 6 bases, leaving 5 bases of the junction unmatched. This CDR3 comprises 15 residues. Amplified TCR beta CDR3 regions derived from RNA transcripts. RT-PCR in the first round (using the HTBI primer set) targeted the TCR CDR3. TCRdb processed the multiplex PCR reads anew with MiXCR; each CDR3 protein has one entry. The repertoire holds some 650,000 distinct CDR3 sequences, with about 16% as singletons. On this clonotype itself: Its antigen is not known.

Study results and caveats: Model output signaled ophthalmopathy a median approximately 6 months ahead of onset. Most thyroid clonotypes expanded above 0.001 appeared in blood too.

Patients affected by ophthalmopathy presented a Clinical Activity Score of at least 3, a NOSPECS grade of at least 4, and disease duration below 3 months. The sample consisted of blood. This sequence originates from a woman in her forties with Graves' ophthalmopathy. The chain is built from TRBV12-3 or TRBV12-4 and TRBJ1-3, with 7 nucleotides matching TRBD1. The CDR3 nucleotides read TGTGCCAGCAGGCCTGACAGGGCCTCTGGAAACACCATATATTTT. Its translation is CASRPDRASGNTIYF.